This is a list of T cell receptor beta chains from one sample in a study of blood T cell repertoires in COVID-19. Sequenced by immunoSEQ multiplex PCR; TCRdb stores in-frame clones only, minus some. The data hold fewer than 350,000 clones, with about nine tenths observed a single time. The sample consisted of PBMCs or T cells enriched from blood (not recorded which). The receptors here all came from a woman between 35 and 50 years old with acute COVID-19. Each CDR3 is given with its conserved first and last residue.

j_call v_call cdr3_aa
TRBJ2-7 TRBV5-1 CASSRTGAGEQYF
TRBJ2-7 TRBV6-5 CASSLGHLPYEQYF
TRBJ1-1 TRBV30 CAWSVGHKNTEAFF
TRBJ1-2 TRBV10-2 CASRQDAYGYTF
TRBJ1-5 TRBV5-1 CASSLGGTYSNQPQHF
TRBJ1-2 TRBV5-1 CASSFAGQGNNYGYTF
TRBJ2-7 TRBV28 CASRRTGPPYEQYF
TRBJ1-1 TRBV19 CASNIPGQGKWNTEAFF
TRBJ2-1 TRBV27 CASSSLAGAYNEQFF
TRBJ2-1 TRBV27 CASGTRGRARYEQFF
TRBJ1-4 TRBV14 CASSQSPGTLFF
TRBJ1-5 TRBV28 CASSLQGGNQPQHF
TRBJ2-7 TRBV7-9 CASSPRQGGAYEQYF
TRBJ2-1 TRBV28 CASSADRVTYNEQFF
TRBJ2-1 TRBV21-1 CASSKSLAGVLDNEQFF
TRBJ2-3 TRBV4-2 CASSQDSPSGDRGRTSTDTQYF
TRBJ2-4 TRBV15 CATSRDGDRGRKNIQYF
TRBJ1-1 TRBV29-1 CSVERQGGTEAFF
TRBJ2-3 TRBV3-1/TRBV3-2 CASSHLAGGPDTQYF
TRBJ2-7 TRBV6-2/TRBV6-3 CASSYVSGAPYEQYF
TRBJ2-5 TRBV18 CASGPGETQYF
TRBJ2-1 TRBV2 CASSALSYNEQFF
TRBJ1-4 TRBV7-9 CASSLRTGWDEKLFF
TRBJ2-1 TRBV7-2 CASSLFSSGGPSSYNEQFF
TRBJ2-5 TRBV7-9 CASSPPFRDTKETQYF
TRBJ2-1 TRBV11-1 CASSLDLSSYNEQFF
TRBJ2-1 TRBV5-5 CASSLAGLAANEQFF
TRBJ1-2 TRBV30 CAWNGVAANGYTF
TRBJ2-3 TRBV5-1 CASSSGLAGGHGADTQYF
TRBJ1-6 TRBV30 CAWSGLSDRLNSPLHF
TRBJ1-5 TRBV11-1 CASSRDRNQPQHF
TRBJ1-1 TRBV7-6 CASSLEQGNTEAFF
TRBJ1-1 TRBV11-3 CASSLLRAGNTEAFF
TRBJ2-7 TRBV19 CASSIRTSGSAYEQYF
TRBJ2-7 TRBV19 CASSLGQFLDEQYF
TRBJ1-1 TRBV12-5 CASTANTEAFF
TRBJ1-1 TRBV19 CASSKTGVTEAFF
TRBJ1-5 TRBV28 CASSTGQQNQPQHF
TRBJ1-2 TRBV7-2 CASSRQDSPYGYTF
TRBJ2-2 TRBV5-1 CASSPGTSNPGELFF